The source of this T cell receptor beta chain is a study of OX40 agonist ivuxolimab in advanced cancers. Study as a whole: Allowance was made for prior anti-PD-1, anti-PD-L1 or anti-CTLA-4 therapy, and about 37% had some.

The assay was immunoSEQ multiplex PCR, and TCRdb's table has in-frame clones only and misses some. The data show roughly 56,000 clones, around four fifths seen once. The germline V gene has CDR1 LGHNA and CDR2 YSLEER. This CDR3 comprises 13 residues. Trimming stripped 5 bases from V and 5 bases from J, with 12 bases between. Specimen: CD4+ or CD8+ T cells sorted from blood, collected in a trial of the OX40 agonist ivuxolimab. The clonotype originates from an adult with an advanced solid tumor such as melanoma, head and neck, liver or kidney cancer. The chain recombines TRBV4-3 with TRBJ2-5; unclear D gene. CDR3 nucleotides: TGCGCCAGCAGCTCAATCGTCGGGGAGACCCAGTACTTC. It codes for CASSSIVGETQYF.